Sequencing of this TCR beta chain was carried out in a study of blood T cell repertoires in COVID-19. Only in-frame clones appear in the TCRdb table, and some are missing; sequencing was by immunoSEQ multiplex PCR. The sample includes over 150,000 clones, roughly 80% of them seen just once. The CDR3 has 18 residues. The specimen was PBMCs or T cells enriched from blood (not recorded which). The V gene is TRBV21-1, the J gene TRBJ1-5; no check of the table's D call, TRBD1, against the DNA was made. TRBV21-1 is annotated as a pseudogene. The receptor comes from a woman aged 25 to 45 who had recovered from COVID-19. In nucleotides, the CDR3 is TGTGCCAGCAGCAAAACCGCGACAGGGGTATATAGCAATCAGCCCCAGCATTTT. This sequence encodes CASSKTATGVYSNQPQHF.